Listed below are T cell receptor beta chains from one sample, sequenced in a study of CD8 T cells in Susac syndrome. TCRdb ran MiXCR on the immunoSEQ multiplex PCR reads and lists one entry per CDR3 protein. The sample includes 110,000 or so distinct CDR3 sequences, roughly 95% of them seen just once. The sample comprised CD4+ T cells from PBMCs. All receptors come from a human donor in good health. The conserved cysteine and the conserved F or W are not part of the CDR3 here. A D gene is named only where the DNA matches it firmly.

ASSYQRTSAITDTQY	TRBD2	TRBV6-2/TRBV6-3	TRBJ2-3
ATSELRGGTYNEQF	-	TRBV24-1	TRBJ2-1
ASSRDSLSGNTIY	TRBD1	TRBV6-5	TRBJ1-3
ASSEPGQRSGYT	-	TRBV27	TRBJ1-2
AWSATEYNSPLH	-	TRBV30	TRBJ1-6
ASSHGGTVGETQY	TRBD1	TRBV3-1	TRBJ2-5
ASSYVNEKLF	-	TRBV12-3/TRBV12-4	TRBJ1-4
ATSRTGQRQPQH	TRBD1	TRBV15	TRBJ1-5
ASSPLDGELF	-	TRBV18	TRBJ2-2
ASTATGTGGGSYGYT	TRBD1	TRBV6-1	TRBJ1-2
ASSPDGRNSGANVLT	-	TRBV18	TRBJ2-6
ASSRDFAYEQY	-	TRBV7-8	TRBJ2-7
ATSETGSGNTIY	-	TRBV24-1	TRBJ1-3
ASSHRDRVHNEQF	TRBD1	TRBV3-1	TRBJ2-1
ASSQGGSGNTIY	-	TRBV3-1	TRBJ1-3
ATSGGGAGGFDEQF	TRBD1	TRBV24-1	TRBJ2-1
SARAQGKSGELF	-	TRBV20-1	TRBJ2-2
ASTSHHGTPLH	-	TRBV14	TRBJ1-6
ASSPRGKGTGNYGYT	-	TRBV5-6	TRBJ1-2